This T cell receptor beta chain was captured by sequencing in a study of T cell repertoires in cytomegalovirus infection. Study-wide points: Ex vivo responses were dominated by HLA-C-restricted CMV-specific TCR beta clonotypes.

TCRdb re-analysed the reads in MiXCR, keeping a single row per CDR3 protein. The table includes more than 400,000 distinct CDR3 sequences, about 30% detected once. With 5 bases removed from V and 1 base from J, the gap between germline ends came to 14 bases. Germline CDR1 is SEHNR and CDR2 is FQNEAQ (reference sequence). The CDR3 covers 15 residues. A few counts support this clonotype. The antigen is unknown. The chain joins TRBV7-9 to TRBJ2-5; possible D gene TRBD1, 5 bases. Input material: PBMCs. The sequence derives from a human donor in good health (CMV status not recorded). Some clones in this sample may be carry-over from other donors' samples. The CDR3, as DNA: TGTGCCAGCAGCCGAAGGCAGGGCCTCCAAGAGACCCAGTACTTC. Translating it yields CASSRRQGLQETQYF.